Each of the 25 T cell receptor beta chains below was sequenced from the same sample in a study of control samples from healthy donors and cancer patients. Sequenced by immunoSEQ multiplex PCR; TCRdb stores in-frame clones only, minus some. The data hold about 97,000 clones, with 92% observed a single time. Sequencing was done on a sample of blood. The receptors originated from a woman aged 18-30 years in good health.

V gene TRBV6-1 combines with J gene TRBJ2-5, with D tentatively TRBD1 (6 bases). The CDR3 runs to 16 residues. Trimming cost V 4 bases and J 5 bases, with 20 bases left between them. CDR1 MNHNS and CDR2 SASEGT come from the germline V gene. The CDR3 spells CASSGASTGLGETQYF. Here the CDR3 DNA reads TGTGCCAGCAGTGGAGCCTCTACAGGGCTGGGGGAGACCCAGTACTTC.

V gene TRBV13 combines with J gene TRBJ2-1, with D possibly being TRBD2 (5 bases). V lost 5 bases and J lost 0, with 14 bases in between. Per germline, CDR1 PRHDT and CDR2 FYEKMQ (reference sequence). The CDR3 totals 16 residues. CDR3 residues: CASSLRGAGSYNEQFF. The CDR3 DNA sequence: TGTGCCAGCAGCCTCCGGGGAGCCGGCTCCTACAATGAGCAGTTCTTC.

This chain joins TRBV6-5 and TRBJ2-7; D possibly corresponds to TRBD2 (6 bases). Trimming shortened V by 1 base and J by 5 bases, and 15 bases separated the two germline ends. Germline CDR1 and CDR2: MNHEY and SVGAGI. This CDR3 comprises 15 residues. The CDR3 region is CASSYFGGLVDEQYF. The CDR3 bases are TGTGCCAGCAGTTACTTTGGGGGACTGGTCGACGAGCAGTACTTC.

V gene TRBV20-1 combines with J gene TRBJ1-5; TRBD1 matches 7 bases. Germline V gene sequence: CDR1 DFQATT, CDR2 SNEGSKA (reference sequence). J was trimmed by 3 bases and V by 3 bases; bases with no gene match: 5. The CDR3 spans 14 residues. CDR3 in amino acids: CSASGQESNQPQHF. The DNA of the CDR3 is TGCAGTGCTAGTGGACAGGAATCCAATCAGCCCCAGCATTTT.

V and J are TRBV5-1 and TRBJ1-1, with D unresolved. The CDR3 sequence is 15 residues long. Deletions cut 0 bases from V and 0 bases from J, with 9 bases between. Germline loops: CDR1 SGHRS, CDR2 YFSETQ. Written as DNA, the CDR3 is TGCGCCAGCAGCTTGGCCCGAAGCCTGAACACTGAAGCTTTCTTT. Encoded protein: CASSLARSLNTEAFF.

The chain couples TRBV4-2 to TRBJ1-2, with TRBD1 matching 7 bases. Germline assignment: CDR1 LGHNA and CDR2 YNFKEQ. V lost 0 bases and J lost 4; bases outside the gene matches: 8. There are 16 residues in the CDR3. CDR3 loop: CASSQDGGDRAYGYTF. DNA for the CDR3: TGTGCCAGCAGCCAAGATGGGGGAGACAGGGCCTATGGCTACACCTTC.

The chain is built from TRBV18 and TRBJ2-7, with D maybe TRBD2 (5 bases). The CDR3 has 16 amino acids. The germline V gene encodes CDR1 KGHSH and CDR2 LQKENI. Trimming stripped 6 bases from V and 2 bases from J, with 20 bases between. CDR3 coding DNA: TGTGCCAGCTCTCAGGTGGAGGTAAAGATAGCCTACGAGCAGTACTTC. Its protein is CASSQVEVKIAYEQYF.

This chain joins TRBV19 and TRBJ2-5; D perhaps matches TRBD1 (5 bases). Germline lookup yields CDR1 LNHDA and CDR2 SQIVND (reference sequence). The V end was cut by 4 bases, the J end by 7 bases, with 7 bases between. This CDR3 comprises 11 residues. CDR3 protein: CASSSQGTQYF. The CDR3 DNA reads TGTGCCAGTAGTAGCCAGGGGACCCAGTACTTC.

The J gene is TRBJ2-1, the V gene TRBV29-1; TRBD2 agrees at 11 bases. Germline V gives CDR1 SQVTM, CDR2 ANQGSEA. Trimming at V came to 6 bases and at J to 8 bases, leaving 6 bases not matched to a gene. This CDR3 region has 13 residues. The CDR3 sequence is CSVVAGGMDEQFF. The DNA of the CDR3 is TGCAGCGTAGTAGCGGGAGGGATGGATGAGCAGTTCTTC.

The chain carries TRBV4-2 and TRBJ2-1; TRBD2 matches at 9 bases. V lost 1 base to trimming and J lost 10 bases; unmatched junction nucleotides: 8. CDR3 length: 15 amino acids. From germline, CDR1 is LGHNA and CDR2 YNFKEQ. CDR3 DNA sequence: TGTGCCAGCAGCCAAGTTGAGCGGGAGGTGCGAGAGCAGTTCTTC. This codes for CASSQVEREVREQFF.

The chain recombines TRBV5-4 with TRBJ2-5, with D possibly TRBD2 on 6 matching bases. The CDR3 length is 15 residues. The V end was cut by 1 base, the J end by 2 bases, with 12 bases between. CDR1 is SGHNT and CDR2 is YYREEE in the germline V gene (reference sequence). CDR3 DNA sequence: TGTGCCAGCAGCTTGAGGGTGGGACTTCAAGAGACCCAGTACTTC. The encoded protein is CASSLRVGLQETQYF. Full variable domain (remainder filled in from reference TRBV5-4 and TRBJ2-5): ETGVTQSPTHLIKTRGQQVTLRCSSQSGHNTVSWYQQALGQGPQFIFQYYREEENGRGNFPPRFSGLQFPNYSSELNVNALELDDSALYLCASSLRVGLQETQYFGPGTRLLVL.

The J gene is TRBJ1-6, the V gene TRBV11-1; weak D call: TRBD1 (5 bases). V was shortened by 6 bases and J by 10 bases, with 10 bases between the two germline ends. The CDR3 is 12 amino acids. Germline-derived CDR1 and CDR2 are SGHAT and FQDESV (reference sequence). The CDR3 region is CASRRGASPLHF. Here the CDR3 DNA reads TGTGCCAGCAGACGAGGGGCCTCACCCCTCCACTTT.

The V gene is TRBV15, the J gene TRBJ1-1, with a tentative D call TRBD1 (5 bases). Germline CDR1 is LNHNV and CDR2 is YYDKDF (reference sequence). Trimming removed 5 bases at V and 5 bases at J, with 12 bases between. This CDR3 region has 13 residues. The CDR3 DNA reads as TGTGCCACCAGCGTCTTGACAGAAACTGAAGCTTTCTTT. This encodes CATSVLTETEAFF. Variable domain in full (rest from reference TRBV15 and TRBJ1-1): DAMVIQNPRYQVTQFGKPVTLSCSQTLNHNVMYWYQQKSSQAPKLLFHYYDKDFNNEADTPDNFQSRRPNTSFCFLDIRSPGLGDTAMYLCATSVLTETEAFFGQGTRLTVV.

V and J are TRBV29-1 and TRBJ2-7; D tentatively reads TRBD1 or TRBD2 (5 bases each). Germline V lookup: CDR1 SQVTM, CDR2 ANQGSEA. The CDR3 runs 14 residues. Trimming took off 6 bases at V and 2 bases at J, with 17 bases between the two ends. The CDR3 protein is CSVDDREGAYEQYF. CDR3 in DNA: TGCAGCGTAGACGACCGGGAAGGGGCCTACGAGCAGTACTTC.

The V and J genes are TRBV6-5 and TRBJ1-1; D call uncertain. Germline CDR1 and CDR2: MNHEY and SVGAGI. Trimming cost V 1 base and J 0 bases, with 12 bases left between them. The CDR3 covers 16 residues. This chain's CDR3 is CASSYFARSVNTEAFF. The CDR3 coding sequence is TGTGCCAGCAGTTACTTTGCGCGGTCGGTGAACACTGAAGCTTTCTTT.

This chain connects TRBV28 to TRBJ1-1; possibly TRBD1 for D (6 bases). In germline, CDR1 is MDHEN, CDR2 SYDVKM. Between the trimmed V and J ends, which lost 5 bases and 7 bases, there was a span of 11 bases. The CDR3 covers 12 residues. In DNA form, the CDR3 reads TGTGCCAGCAGTCAGGGACAACTTGAAGCTTTCTTT. It encodes CASSQGQLEAFF.

This chain links TRBV5-1 with TRBJ1-4; D gene ambiguous. CDR3 size: 13 residues. The V gene lost 2 bases and the J gene lost 6 bases, with 8 bases spanning the gap. Germline CDR1 SGHRS, CDR2 YFSETQ. The CDR3 region is CASSLRTYEKLFF. CDR3 nucleotides: TGCGCCAGCAGCTTAAGGACGTATGAAAAACTGTTTTTT.

The genes are TRBV6-4 and TRBJ2-7; either TRBD1 or TRBD2 may fit D (6 bases each). In germline, CDR1 is MRHNA, CDR2 SNTAGT. The CDR3 is 16 amino acids. V was cut by 6 bases and J by 0 bases, with 18 bases left in between. CDR3 amino acids: CASRDPWGACSYEQYF. The CDR3 bases are TGTGCCAGCAGAGACCCTTGGGGGGCCTGCTCCTACGAGCAGTACTTC.

The chain links TRBV10-1 to TRBJ2-1; 7 nucleotides agree with TRBD2. V shed 0 bases, J shed 10 bases, and the junction held 15 bases outside the gene matches. The CDR3 is 17 amino acids. CDR1 and CDR2 (germline): WNHNN, SYGVQD (reference sequence). CDR3 sequence reads: CASSESFKKGRDGEQFF. For the CDR3, the DNA is TGCGCCAGCAGTGAGTCCTTTAAAAAAGGGAGGGACGGAGAGCAGTTCTTC.

The chain combines TRBV5-6 with TRBJ2-5, with D hard to call. The length of the CDR3 is 14 residues. Germline V gene data show CDR1 as SGHDT and CDR2 as YYEEEE. V gave up 0 bases and J gave up 4 bases, with 10 bases separating them. The CDR3 DNA reads TGTGCCAGCAGCTTGGCGGGCAGACCAGAGACCCAGTACTTC. Its protein product is CASSLAGRPETQYF.

The chain is built from TRBV9 and TRBJ1-1; TRBD1 might be the D (5 bases). Germline V gene data show CDR1 as SGDLS and CDR2 as YYNGEE. The CDR3 sequence is 16 residues long. V gave up 3 bases and J gave up 0 bases, with 15 bases separating them. Here the CDR3 DNA reads TGTGCCAGCAGCGCCTACGACGGGACCATGAACACTGAAGCTTTCTTT. Encoded protein: CASSAYDGTMNTEAFF.

The V gene is TRBV5-6, the J gene TRBJ2-2; 7 nucleotides match TRBD2. V trimming: 3 bases; J trimming: 0 bases; junction bases outside the gene matches: 5. This CDR3 has 16 residues. Germline CDR1 and CDR2: SGHDT and YYEEEE. The CDR3 bases are TGTGCCAGCAGCTATATACTAGCGACGAACACCGGGGAGCTGTTTTTT. It specifies CASSYILATNTGELFF.

The rearrangement uses TRBV2 and TRBJ2-7, with TRBD1 identical over 8 bases. Germline V gene sequence: CDR1 SNHLY, CDR2 FYNNEI. Germline trimming cut 7 bases from V and 1 base from J; bases unmatched to any gene: 6. CDR3 length: 14 amino acids. This CDR3 is CASTDRGPSYEQYF. The CDR3 DNA sequence: TGTGCCAGCACTGACAGGGGCCCATCCTACGAGCAGTACTTC. The full variable domain, in which reference TRBV2 and TRBJ2-7 provide the parts outside the CDR3, is EPEVTQTPSHQVTQMGQEVILRCVPISNHLYFYWYRQILGQKVEFLVSFYNNEISEKSEIFDDQFSVERPDGSNFTLKIRSTKLEDSAMYFCASTDRGPSYEQYFGPGTRLTVT.

V gene TRBV10-3 combines with J gene TRBJ1-6; D is ambiguous. Trimming stripped 0 bases from V and 7 bases from J, with 13 bases between. This CDR3 is built from 16 residues. Germline V gene sequence: CDR1 ENHRY, CDR2 SYGVKD. Here the CDR3 reads CAISESLTGINSPLHF. Here the CDR3 DNA reads TGTGCCATCAGTGAGTCGTTGACGGGCATAAATTCACCCCTCCACTTT.

The V gene is TRBV6-5, the J gene TRBJ2-7; TRBD1 might be the D (6 bases). V was shortened by 6 bases and J by 0 bases, with 15 bases between the two germline ends. The CDR3 covers 15 residues. Germline CDR1 MNHEY, CDR2 SVGAGI. The CDR3 reads CASRQQSDSSYEQYF. The CDR3 bases are TGTGCCAGCAGACAGCAATCGGACAGCTCCTACGAGCAGTACTTC.